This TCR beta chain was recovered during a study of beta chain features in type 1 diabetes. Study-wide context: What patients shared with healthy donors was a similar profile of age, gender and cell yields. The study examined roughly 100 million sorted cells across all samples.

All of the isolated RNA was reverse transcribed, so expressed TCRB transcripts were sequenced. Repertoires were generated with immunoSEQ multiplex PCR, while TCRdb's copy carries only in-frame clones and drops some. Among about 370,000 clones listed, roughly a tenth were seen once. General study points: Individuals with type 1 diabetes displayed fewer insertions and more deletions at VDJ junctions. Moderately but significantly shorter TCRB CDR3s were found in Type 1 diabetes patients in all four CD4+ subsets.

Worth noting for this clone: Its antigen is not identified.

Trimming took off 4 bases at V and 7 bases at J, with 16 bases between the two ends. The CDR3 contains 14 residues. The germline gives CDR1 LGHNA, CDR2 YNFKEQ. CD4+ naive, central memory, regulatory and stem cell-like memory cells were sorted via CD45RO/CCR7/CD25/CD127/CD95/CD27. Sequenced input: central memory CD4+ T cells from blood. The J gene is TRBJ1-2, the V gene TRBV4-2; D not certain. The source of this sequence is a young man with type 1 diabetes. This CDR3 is CASSPGSGWGGYTF. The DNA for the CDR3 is TGTGCCAGCAGCCCGGGCAGCGGTTGGGGTGGCTACACCTTC.